One and the same sample provided the 10 T cell receptor beta chains below, sequenced in a study of blood T cell repertoires in COVID-19. Assay used: immunoSEQ multiplex PCR; TCRdb lists only in-frame clones, some missing. The sample includes about 210,000 clones, 82% of them seen just once. The material sequenced was peripheral blood. The receptors here all came from a woman in her seventies with COVID-19, enrolled during active disease.

The rearrangement joins TRBV19 to TRBJ1-1, with 7 nucleotides matching TRBD1. V trimming: 2 bases; J trimming: 1 base; junction bases outside the gene matches: 4. Germline V lookup: CDR1 LNHDA, CDR2 SQIVND (reference sequence). The CDR3 extends over 15 amino acids. The CDR3 DNA is TGTGCCAGTAGTATAACGACAGGGCCGAACACTGAAGCTTTCTTT. This sequence encodes CASSITTGPNTEAFF.

V gene TRBV7-2 combines with J gene TRBJ2-5, with 9 bases lining up with TRBD2. The ends lost 5 bases at V and 4 bases at J; junction bases unmatched: 8. This CDR3 region has 15 residues. Looked up from germline, CDR1 is SGHTA and CDR2 is FQGNSA. The CDR3 is CASSPPGLARETQYF. The CDR3 DNA sequence: TGTGCCAGCAGCCCCCCGGGACTAGCTCGAGAGACCCAGTACTTC. Looking up the rest from reference TRBV7-2 and TRBJ2-5 gives the full variable domain: GAGVSQSPSNKVTEKGKDVELRCDPISGHTALYWYRQSLGQGLEFLIYFQGNSAPDKSGLPSDRFSAERTGGSVSTLTIQRTQQEDSAVYLCASSPPGLARETQYFGPGTRLLVL.

This clone has at least ten counts. The V and J genes are TRBV6-2 or TRBV6-3 and TRBJ1-2, with a tentative D call TRBD1 (6 bases). Per germline, CDR1 MNHEY and CDR2 SVGEGT. The CDR3 covers 16 residues. V gave up 0 bases and J gave up 7 bases, with 18 bases separating them. This CDR3 reads CASSYSSQTGRSGYTF. Written as DNA, the CDR3 is TGTGCCAGCAGTTACTCAAGTCAAACAGGGCGGAGTGGCTACACCTTC.

V gene TRBV5-4 combines with J gene TRBJ2-7, with TRBD1 identical over 10 bases. With V trimmed by 4 bases and J by 2 bases, 6 bases remained unmatched. The CDR3 has 15 amino acids. The germline V gene has CDR1 SGHNT and CDR2 YYREEE (reference sequence). CDR3 in amino acids: CASSTGQGKTYEQYF. CDR3 in DNA: TGTGCCAGCAGCACGGGACAGGGGAAAACCTACGAGCAGTACTTC.

This chain links TRBV7-7 with TRBJ2-2; 8 bases match TRBD2. Germline CDR1 and CDR2: SSHAT and FNYEAQ (reference sequence). After removal of 1 base from V and 5 bases from J, the junction contained 15 bases not matched to a gene. The CDR3 totals 19 residues. Here the CDR3 DNA reads TGTGCCAGCAGCTTAGACGAGCGGGAGTTAGTCGTTTCAACCGGGGAGCTGTTTTTT. The encoded protein is CASSLDERELVVSTGELFF.

This sequence joins TRBV28 and TRBJ1-1; no firm D call. The germline CDR1 and CDR2 sequences are MDHEN and SYDVKM. The CDR3 is made up of 15 amino acids. With 2 bases removed from V and 0 bases from J, the gap between germline ends came to 10 bases. CDR3 nucleotide sequence: TGTGCCAGCAGTTTAGTAGATCCTGTGAACACTGAAGCTTTCTTT. Amino acid sequence: CASSLVDPVNTEAFF.

This rearrangement joins TRBV11-3 to TRBJ2-7; 10 nucleotides agree with TRBD2. The germline V gene encodes CDR1 SGHNT and CDR2 YENEEA. V was pared by 5 bases and J by 4 bases, with 8 bases of the junction left unmatched. This CDR3 is 15 amino acids long. The CDR3 region is CASSPGGLASYEQYF. The CDR3 DNA sequence: TGTGCCAGCAGCCCCGGGGGACTAGCGAGTTACGAGCAGTACTTC.

This chain connects TRBV6-5 to TRBJ2-3; the D gene is possibly TRBD1 (6 bases). The V gene lost 0 bases and the J gene lost 8 bases, with 18 bases spanning the gap. Germline lookup yields CDR1 MNHEY and CDR2 SVGAGI. This CDR3 region has 16 residues. The CDR3: CASSYSKQGLSRTQYF. Written as DNA, the CDR3 is TGTGCCAGCAGTTACTCGAAACAGGGCCTCAGTCGTACGCAGTATTTT.

The chain has TRBV5-1 and TRBJ2-2; 12 bases fit TRBD1. Germline V gene sequence: CDR1 SGHRS, CDR2 YFSETQ. The CDR3 totals 16 residues. V shed 4 bases, J shed 3 bases, and the junction held 4 bases outside the gene matches. CDR3 sequence: CASSPGQGAYTGELFF. The DNA for the CDR3 is TGCGCCAGCAGCCCGGGACAGGGGGCTTACACCGGGGAGCTGTTTTTT.

This rearrangement joins TRBV30 to TRBJ1-1, with no clear D. This CDR3 spans 13 amino acids. V lost 0 bases and J 4 bases, leaving 9 bases between the germline ends. CDR1 and CDR2 (germline): GTSNPN, SVGIG (reference sequence). DNA of the CDR3: TGTGCCTGGAGTGTTTTCCCGGGCACTGAAGCTTTCTTT. Its protein product is CAWSVFPGTEAFF.